This TCR beta chain was obtained from a study of blood T cell repertoires in COVID-19. Per the original data handling: It was from reference gene primer amplification that nucleated cell counts were estimated. This table comes from immunoSEQ multiplex PCR, and its TCRdb copy is limited to in-frame clones, with some not included. The DNA was the basis for D and trimming; V, J and clone size are from that table. The sample lists around 230,000 clones; 83% were seen once. This clone came up a few times. V was trimmed by 7 bases and J by 0 bases, leaving 9 bases between them. The CDR3 covers 13 residues. Germline V CDR1 and CDR2: MGHDK, SYGVNS.

The TCR sequence derives from a woman aged 40 to 55 with active or convalescent COVID-19. Source material: peripheral blood. This rearrangement joins TRBV25-1 to TRBJ1-1; D is undetermined. In DNA form, the CDR3 reads TGTGCCAGCACTGAGACATTGAACACTGAAGCTTTCTTT. Translated: CASTETLNTEAFF. The full variable domain, rest sourced from reference TRBV25-1 and TRBJ1-1, is EADIYQTPRYLVIGTGKKITLECSQTMGHDKMYWYQQDPGMELHLIHYSYGVNSTEKGDLSSESTVSRIRTEHFPLTLESARPSHTSQYLCASTETLNTEAFFGQGTRLTVV.